This entry describes one T cell receptor (beta chain). Its antigen is undetermined. The junction departs from germline at one end; a sequencing error may be responsible. This CDR3 is built from 16 residues. This sample was included in a study of regulatory T cells in long-lasting Graves disease. Study-wide points: Lower TCR diversity characterized persistent Graves' patients relative to newly diagnosed patients. Small sample size may have lowered accuracy.

Sequencing libraries for TCR beta were prepared with iRepertoire HTBI primers and Arm-PCR of CDR3 regions. Each CDR3 protein is one row after TCRdb ran MiXCR on the multiplex PCR reads. The sample shows about 370,000 distinct CDR3 sequences, around 15% of them seen only once. Indicated time point: newly diagnosed GD, antithyroid drugs for less than 3 months. From PBMCs, RNA was extracted and then used to make the TCR library. Sequences were derived from peripheral blood mononuclear cells (PBMCs), sampled at new diagnosis, from a patient treated with antithyroid drugs. The sequence was collected from a female donor with Graves disease. J is TRBJ2-3 and V is TRBV12-3 or TRBV12-4; the D gene is possibly TRBD1 (6 bases). The CDR3 reads CASSTRDTRDHNTQYF. As DNA, the CDR3 is TGTGCCAGCAGCACTAGGGACACCCGAGACCACAATACGCAGTATTTC.